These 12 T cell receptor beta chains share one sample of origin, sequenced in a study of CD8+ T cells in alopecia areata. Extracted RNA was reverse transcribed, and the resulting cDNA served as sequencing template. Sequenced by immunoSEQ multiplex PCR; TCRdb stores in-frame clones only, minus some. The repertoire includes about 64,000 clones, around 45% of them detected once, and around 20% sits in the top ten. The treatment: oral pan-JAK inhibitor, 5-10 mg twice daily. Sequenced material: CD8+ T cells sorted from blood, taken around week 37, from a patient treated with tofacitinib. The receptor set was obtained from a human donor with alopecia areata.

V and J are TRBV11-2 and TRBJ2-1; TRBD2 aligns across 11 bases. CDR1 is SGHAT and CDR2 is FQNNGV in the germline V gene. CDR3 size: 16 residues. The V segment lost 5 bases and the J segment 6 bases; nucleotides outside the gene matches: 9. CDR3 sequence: CASSILLAGETNEQFF. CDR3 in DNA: TGTGCCAGCAGCATCCTACTAGCGGGAGAGACCAATGAGCAGTTCTTC.

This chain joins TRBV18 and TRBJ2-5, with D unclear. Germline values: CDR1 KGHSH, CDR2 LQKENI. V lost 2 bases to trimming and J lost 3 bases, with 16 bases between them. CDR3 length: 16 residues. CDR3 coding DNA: TGTGCCAGCTCACCAACTCGAGAGAGACGGGAAGAGACCCAGTACTTC. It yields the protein CASSPTRERREETQYF.

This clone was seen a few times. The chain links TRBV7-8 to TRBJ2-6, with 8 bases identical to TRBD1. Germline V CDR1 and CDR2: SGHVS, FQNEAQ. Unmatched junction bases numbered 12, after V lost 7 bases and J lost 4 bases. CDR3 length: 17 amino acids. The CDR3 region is CASTLGQGASGANVLTF. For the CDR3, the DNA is TGTGCCAGCACCCTAGGGCAGGGGGCATCGGGGGCCAACGTCCTGACTTTC.

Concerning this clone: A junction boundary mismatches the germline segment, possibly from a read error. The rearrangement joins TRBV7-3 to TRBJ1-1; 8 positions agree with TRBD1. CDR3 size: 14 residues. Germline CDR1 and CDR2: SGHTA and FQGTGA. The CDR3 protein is CTSSLDRDGTEAFF. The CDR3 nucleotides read TGTACCAGCAGCCTGGACAGGGACGGCACTGAAGCTTTCTTT.

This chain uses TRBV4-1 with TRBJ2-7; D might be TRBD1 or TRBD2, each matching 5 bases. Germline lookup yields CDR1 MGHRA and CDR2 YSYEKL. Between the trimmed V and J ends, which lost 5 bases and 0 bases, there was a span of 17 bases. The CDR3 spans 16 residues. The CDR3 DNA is TGCGCCAGCAGCGGTCAGGGACCGCCGAGCTCCTACGAGCAGTACTTC. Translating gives CASSGQGPPSSYEQYF.

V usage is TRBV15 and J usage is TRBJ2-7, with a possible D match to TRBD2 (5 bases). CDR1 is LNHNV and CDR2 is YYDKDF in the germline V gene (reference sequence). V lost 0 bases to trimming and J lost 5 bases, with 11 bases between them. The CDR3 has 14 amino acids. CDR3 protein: CATSRETSPHEQYF. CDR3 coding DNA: TGTGCCACCAGCAGAGAAACTAGTCCCCACGAGCAGTACTTC.

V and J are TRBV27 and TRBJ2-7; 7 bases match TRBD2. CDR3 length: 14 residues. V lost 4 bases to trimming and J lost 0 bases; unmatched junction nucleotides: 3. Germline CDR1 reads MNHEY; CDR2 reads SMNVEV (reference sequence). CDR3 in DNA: TGTGCCAGCAGTTCACGACTAGCCTCCTACGAGCAGTACTTC. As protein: CASSSRLASYEQYF.

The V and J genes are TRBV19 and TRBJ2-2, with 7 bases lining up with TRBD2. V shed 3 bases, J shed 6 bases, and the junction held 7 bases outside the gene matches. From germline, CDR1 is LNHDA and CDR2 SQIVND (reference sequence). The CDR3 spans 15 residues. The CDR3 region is CASSMAIGRPGELFF. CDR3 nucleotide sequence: TGTGCCAGTAGTATGGCTATCGGGAGGCCCGGGGAGCTGTTTTTT.

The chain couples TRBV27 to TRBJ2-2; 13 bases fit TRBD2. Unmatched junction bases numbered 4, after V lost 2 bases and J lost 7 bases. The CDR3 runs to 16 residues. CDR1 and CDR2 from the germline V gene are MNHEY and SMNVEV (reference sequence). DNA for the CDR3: TGTGCCAGCAGTTTAGGACTAGCGGGAGAATTCGGGGAGCTGTTTTTT. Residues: CASSLGLAGEFGELFF.

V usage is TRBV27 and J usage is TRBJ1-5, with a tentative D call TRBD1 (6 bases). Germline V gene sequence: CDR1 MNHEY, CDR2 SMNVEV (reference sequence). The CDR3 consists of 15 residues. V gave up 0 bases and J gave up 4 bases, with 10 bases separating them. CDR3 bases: TGTGCCAGCAGTTTATCCCAGGGGACGAATCAGCCCCAGCATTTT. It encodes CASSLSQGTNQPQHF.

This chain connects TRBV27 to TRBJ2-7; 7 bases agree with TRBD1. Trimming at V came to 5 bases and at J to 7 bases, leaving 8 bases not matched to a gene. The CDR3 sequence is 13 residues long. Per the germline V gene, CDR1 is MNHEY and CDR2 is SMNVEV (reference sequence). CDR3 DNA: TGTGCCAGCAGTATGACAGGGTTGCGGGAGCAGTACTTC. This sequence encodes CASSMTGLREQYF.

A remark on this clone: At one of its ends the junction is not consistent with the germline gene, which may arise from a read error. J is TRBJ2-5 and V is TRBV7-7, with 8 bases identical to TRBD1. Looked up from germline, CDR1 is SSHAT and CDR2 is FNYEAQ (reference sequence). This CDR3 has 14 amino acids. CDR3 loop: CASSETGALQTQYF. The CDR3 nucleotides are TGTGCTAGCAGCGAGACAGGGGCGTTGCAGACCCAGTACTTC. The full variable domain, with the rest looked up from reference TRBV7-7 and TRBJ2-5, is GAGVSQSPRYKVTKRGQDVTLRCDPISSHATLYWYQQALGQGPEFLTYFNYEAQPDKSGLPSDRFSAERPEGSISTLTIQRTEQRDSAMYRCASSETGALQTQYFGPGTRLLVL.